A single sample gave rise to the 7 T cell receptor beta chains below, sequenced in a study of T cell changes during pregnancy in multiple sclerosis (dated by TCRdb to about 2019). Library prep was done by the immunoSEQ multiplex PCR assay. TCRdb took this table from immuneACCESS and kept in-frame rearrangements with V and J called. Such tables lack part of the clones; where checked against another copy, unresolved V genes explain under half of the gap, and the rest is unexplained. Within this sample are 85,000 to 90,000 clones, with 94% of them counted one time only. The leading ten clones occupy less than 2% of the sample. Sequences were derived from peripheral blood, sampled after pregnancy. The receptors derive from a female donor in good health, enrolled as a control in a pregnancy study.

The chain couples TRBV18 to TRBJ2-1; the D gene is possibly TRBD2 (6 bases). This CDR3 is built from 15 residues. Trimming removed 4 bases at V and 3 bases at J, with 13 bases between. The germline V gene encodes CDR1 KGHSH and CDR2 LQKENI. The DNA for the CDR3 is TGTGCCAGCTCACTACTGACTAGTGACTACAATGAGCAGTTCTTC. It encodes CASSLLTSDYNEQFF.

The rearrangement joins TRBV19 to TRBJ1-2, with 7 bases fitting TRBD1. Trimming took 5 bases from V and 11 from J; bases not matched to a gene: 5. The V gene's germline CDR1 is LNHDA and CDR2 SQIVND (reference sequence). The CDR3 extends over 11 amino acids. CDR3 in amino acids: CASSAQQGYTF. DNA for the CDR3: TGTGCCAGTAGTGCCCAACAGGGGTACACCTTC. Together with reference TRBV19 and TRBJ1-2, the CDR3 gives the full variable domain: DGGITQSPKYLFRKEGQNVTLSCEQNLNHDAMYWYRQDPGQGLRLIYYSQIVNDFQKGDIAEGYSVSREKKESFPLTVTSAQKNPTAFYLCASSAQQGYTFGSGTRLTVV.

The rearrangement links TRBV10-3 to TRBJ2-7; TRBD2 aligns across 7 bases. Trimming removed 6 bases from V and 5 bases from J; junction bases left unmatched: 4. The CDR3 covers 12 residues. Germline values: CDR1 ENHRY, CDR2 SYGVKD. The CDR3 DNA reads TGTGCCATCAGCGGGACTAATAACGAGCAGTACTTC. This sequence encodes CAISGTNNEQYF.

V and J are TRBV15 and TRBJ1-1, with D hard to call. This CDR3 spans 13 amino acids. Per germline, CDR1 LNHNV and CDR2 YYDKDF (reference sequence). The V and J ends lost 1 base and 2 bases respectively, with 5 bases between them. CDR3 sequence: CATSRGLNTEAFF. The CDR3 region has the DNA TGTGCCACCAGCAGAGGTTTAAACACTGAAGCTTTCTTT.

V is TRBV5-4 and J is TRBJ1-2; TRBD1 matches at 7 bases. This CDR3 has 13 residues. V shed 2 bases and J 7 bases; nucleotides not matched to a gene: 5. Germline loops: CDR1 SGHNT, CDR2 YYREEE (reference sequence). The chain's CDR3 is CASSFQDRSGYTF. CDR3 nucleotide sequence: TGTGCCAGCAGCTTCCAGGACAGGTCTGGCTACACCTTC.

The table lists this clone with a count of one. This chain joins TRBV19 and TRBJ2-3; 10 bases align to TRBD2. There are 15 residues in the CDR3. Germline V gives CDR1 LNHDA, CDR2 SQIVND (reference sequence). V gave up 4 bases and J gave up 3 bases; unmatched junction bases: 4. The CDR3 sequence: CASSNLAGVTDTQYF. The CDR3 region has the DNA TGTGCCAGTAGTAATCTAGCGGGAGTGACAGATACGCAGTATTTT.

This chain links TRBV30 with TRBJ1-5; no clear D gene. The CDR3 is made up of 13 amino acids. V lost 2 bases, J lost 3 bases, and 8 bases lay in between. Germline V gene sequence: CDR1 GTSNPN, CDR2 SVGIG (reference sequence). CDR3 nucleotides: TGTGCCTGGAGTATGTCAGTCAATCAGCCCCAGCATTTT. Translating it yields CAWSMSVNQPQHF. Full variable domain (rest looked up from reference TRBV30 and TRBJ1-5): SQTIHQWPATLVQPVGSPLSLECTVEGTSNPNLYWYRQAAGRGLQLLFYSVGIGQISSEVPQNLSASRPQDRQFILSSKKLLLSDSGFYLCAWSMSVNQPQHFGDGTRLSIL.